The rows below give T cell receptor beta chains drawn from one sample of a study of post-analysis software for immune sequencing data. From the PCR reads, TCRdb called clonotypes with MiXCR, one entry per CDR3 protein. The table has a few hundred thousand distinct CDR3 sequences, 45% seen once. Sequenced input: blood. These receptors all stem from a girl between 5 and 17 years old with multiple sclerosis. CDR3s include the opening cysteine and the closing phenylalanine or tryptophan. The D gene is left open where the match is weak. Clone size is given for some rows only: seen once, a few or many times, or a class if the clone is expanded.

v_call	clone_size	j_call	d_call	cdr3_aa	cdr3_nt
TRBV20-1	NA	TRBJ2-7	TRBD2	CSAKSGAEPSSYEQYF	TGCAGTGCTAAGAGCGGGGCGGAGCCAAGCTCCTACGAGCAGTACTTC
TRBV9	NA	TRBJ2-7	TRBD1	CASSGGQGESYEQYF	TGTGCCAGCAGTGGAGGACAGGGGGAGTCCTACGAGCAGTACTTC
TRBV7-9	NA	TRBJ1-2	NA	CASSLGDGTDGYTF	TGTGCCAGCAGCTTAGGGGACGGAACTGATGGCTACACCTTC
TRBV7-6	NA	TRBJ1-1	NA	CASSPSMNTEAFF	TGTGCCAGCAGCCCCTCTATGAACACTGAAGCTTTCTTT
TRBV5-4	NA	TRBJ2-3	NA	CASRPDWGILTTDTQYF	TGTGCCAGCAGACCCGACTGGGGAATATTGACCACAGATACGCAGTATTTT
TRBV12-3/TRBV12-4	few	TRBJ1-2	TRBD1	CASSSNRPGQNNYGYTF	TGTGCCAGCAGTTCAAATCGGCCGGGACAGAATAACTATGGCTACACCTTC
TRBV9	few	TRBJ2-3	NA	CASSVGGGGRMTDTQYF	TGTGCCAGCAGCGTAGGAGGGGGAGGCCGCATGACAGATACGCAGTATTTT
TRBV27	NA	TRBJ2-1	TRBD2	CASSPSGTSFRPKYSFF	TGTGCCAGCAGTCCCAGTGGGACTAGTTTTCGGCCAAAATACTCGTTCTTC
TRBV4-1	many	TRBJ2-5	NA	CASSQGGVETQYF	TGCGCCAGCAGCCAAGGAGGGGTAGAGACCCAGTACTTC
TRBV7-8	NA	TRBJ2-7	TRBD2	CASTVARTSVYEQYF	TGTGCCAGCACTGTCGCGCGGACTAGCGTCTACGAGCAGTACTTC
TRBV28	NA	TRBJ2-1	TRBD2	CASIRASGRDSYNEQFF	TGTGCCAGCATCCGGGCTAGCGGGAGGGACTCCTACAATGAGCAGTTCTTC
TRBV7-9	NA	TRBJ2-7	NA	CASSLEGRRTYEQYF	TGTGCCAGCAGCTTAGAGGGGAGGAGGACCTACGAGCAGTACTTC
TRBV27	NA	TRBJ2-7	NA	CASSLGSSGSNEQYF	TGTGCCAGCAGTTTAGGGTCATCCGGGTCCAACGAGCAGTACTTC
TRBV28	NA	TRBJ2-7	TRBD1	CASKRTGVGEQYF	TGTGCCAGCAAAAGGACAGGGGTTGGCGAGCAGTACTTC
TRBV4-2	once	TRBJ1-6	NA	CASSQDSGNHNSPLHF	TGTGCCAGCAGCCAAGATTCCGGGAACCATAATTCACCCCTCCACTTT
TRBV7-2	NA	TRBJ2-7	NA	CASSSSFGEQYF	TGTGCCAGCAGCTCGTCTTTTGGCGAGCAGTACTTC
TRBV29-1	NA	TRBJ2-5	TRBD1	CSGGTVGETQYF	TGCAGCGGGGGGACAGTTGGAGAGACCCAGTACTTC
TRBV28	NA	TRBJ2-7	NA	CASSPDSDEQYF	TGTGCCAGCAGTCCCGACAGCGACGAGCAGTACTTC
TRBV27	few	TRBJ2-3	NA	CASSKQQDTDTQYF	TGTGCCAGCAGTAAACAACAGGACACAGATACGCAGTATTTT
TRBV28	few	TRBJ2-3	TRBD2	CASSLWGLAGADTQYF	TGTGCCAGCAGTTTATGGGGACTAGCGGGAGCAGATACGCAGTATTTT
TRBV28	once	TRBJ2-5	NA	CASSLFGLARTQYF	TGTGCCAGCAGTTTATTTGGTCTAGCGCGGACCCAGTACTTC
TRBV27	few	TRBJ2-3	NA	CASSSFRRTDTQYF	TGTGCCAGCAGTTCCTTCAGGAGAACAGATACGCAGTATTTT
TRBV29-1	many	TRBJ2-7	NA	CSVALGSLSSYEQYF	TGCAGCGTTGCTCTTGGTAGTCTGAGCTCCTACGAGCAGTACTTC
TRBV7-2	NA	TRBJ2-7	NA	CASSFRPRGHYEQYF	TGTGCCAGCAGCTTTAGACCGCGGGGACACTACGAGCAGTACTTC
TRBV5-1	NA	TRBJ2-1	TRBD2	CASSLRTSGSGYEQFF	TGCGCCAGCAGCCTTAGGACTAGCGGGAGTGGCTATGAGCAGTTCTTC
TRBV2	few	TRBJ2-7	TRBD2	CASSGGTSGPYEQYF	TGTGCCAGCAGCGGCGGGACTAGCGGTCCCTACGAGCAGTACTTC
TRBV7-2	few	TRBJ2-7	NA	CASSLRGDILYEQYF	TGTGCCAGCAGCTTAAGGGGGGACATCCTCTACGAGCAGTACTTC
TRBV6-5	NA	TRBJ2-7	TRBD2	CASSYSRLAGRRGDYEQYF	TGTGCCAGCAGTTACTCGCGACTAGCGGGACGAAGGGGTGACTACGAGCAGTACTTC
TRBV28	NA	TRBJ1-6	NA	CASSLEFNSPLHF	TGTGCCAGCAGTTTAGAGTTTAATTCACCCCTCCACTTT
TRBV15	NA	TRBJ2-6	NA	CATSRDWASSGANVLTF	TGTGCCACCAGCAGAGATTGGGCAAGCTCTGGGGCCAACGTCCTGACTTTC
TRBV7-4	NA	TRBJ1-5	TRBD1	CASSGPSERGRIYQPQHF	TGTGCCAGCAGCGGCCCAAGCGAAAGGGGGCGAATATATCAGCCCCAGCATTTT
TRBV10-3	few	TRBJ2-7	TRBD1	CAISETKEGQVTSSYEQYF	TGTGCCATCAGTGAGACAAAAGAGGGACAGGTAACATCGTCCTACGAGCAGTACTTC
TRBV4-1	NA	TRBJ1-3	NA	CASSQDRTRDLGNTIYF	TGCGCCAGCAGCCAAGATAGGACGCGGGACCTAGGAAACACCATATATTTT
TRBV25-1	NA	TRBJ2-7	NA	CAMSKQGPTYEQYF	TGTGCCATGTCAAAGCAGGGACCCACCTACGAGCAGTACTTC
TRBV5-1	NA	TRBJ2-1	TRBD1	CASSPGTGDYNEQFF	TGCGCCAGCAGCCCCGGGACAGGGGACTACAATGAGCAGTTCTTC
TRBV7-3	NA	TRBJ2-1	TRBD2	CASSYAPGLAGGPVYNEQFF	TGTGCCAGCAGCTACGCTCCGGGACTAGCGGGAGGGCCGGTATACAATGAGCAGTTCTTC
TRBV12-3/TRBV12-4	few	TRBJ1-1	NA	CASSFGGQNTEAFF	TGTGCCAGCAGTTTTGGGGGCCAGAACACTGAAGCTTTCTTT
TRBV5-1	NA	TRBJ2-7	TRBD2	CASSKTSGAYNEQYF	TGCGCCAGCAGCAAGACTAGCGGGGCCTACAATGAGCAGTACTTC
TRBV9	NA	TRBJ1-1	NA	CASSEGPNTEAFF	TGTGCCAGCAGCGAGGGCCCTAACACTGAAGCTTTCTTT